The present TCR beta chain was sequenced within a study of OX40 agonist ivuxolimab in advanced cancers. Study details: Subjects had a mean age of about 65 years, with a range of roughly 20 to 79; roughly 80% were male. General study findings and limits: Clones of CD4+ and CD8+ blood T cells grew by week 6 at doses of 0.1 to 3.0 mg/kg.

Measured with immunoSEQ multiplex PCR; TCRdb has only the in-frame clones, and not every one. The sample holds about 36,000 clones, roughly 69% seen once. In the case of this clone: Its antigen is as yet unknown.

This specimen was CD4+ or CD8+ T cells sorted from blood, taken in a trial of the OX40 agonist ivuxolimab. This clonotype originated in an adult with an advanced solid tumor such as melanoma, head and neck, liver or kidney cancer.

The CDR3 bases are TGCGCCAGCAGTCTAGACAGGGGAAGGACTGAAGCTTTCTTT. It is translated as CASSLDRGRTEAFF. The V and J genes are TRBV10-1 and TRBJ1-1; the match to TRBD1 covers 8 bases. Germline V gene data show CDR1 as WNHNN and CDR2 as SYGVQD (reference sequence). The ends lost 5 bases at V and 5 bases at J; junction bases unmatched: 7. This CDR3 contains 14 residues.